The rows below give T cell receptor beta chains drawn from one sample of a study of blood T cell repertoires in COVID-19. TCRdb's table, derived via immunoSEQ multiplex PCR, lists solely in-frame clones and lacks some. The sample lists hundreds of thousands of clones; around 90% were seen once. What was sequenced was peripheral blood. These TCRs come from a man aged 60 to 69 who had recovered from COVID-19. Each CDR3 is given with its conserved first and last residue. A D gene is named only where the DNA matches it firmly. Some rows mark clone size as missing; the rest say once, few, many or name a class of expanded clone.

>TRBV7-2|TRBJ1-5|.|.
TGTGCCAGCAGCTTAGGGGGGGGGACTCTCGTGGGTGAGCCCCAGCATTTT
CASSLGGGTLVGEPQHF
>TRBV11-2|TRBJ1-1|few|.
TGTGCCAGCAGCTTAGGAGGCTTCAATGAAGCTTTCTTT
CASSLGGFNEAFF
>TRBV12-3/TRBV12-4|TRBJ1-5|.|.
TGTGCCAGCAGTTTAGCGCGGGGGGGGGCCCAGCATTTT
CASSLARGGAQHF
>TRBV28|TRBJ1-1|.|TRBD1
TGTGCCAGCAGTTTTTCGTACGCGGACAGGGGGTATTACTCTGAAGCTTTCTTT
CASSFSYADRGYYSEAFF
>TRBV7-9|TRBJ2-4|once|.
TGTGCCAGCAGCTTAGCGCAGGGGGCCAAAAACATTCAGTACTTC
CASSLAQGAKNIQYF
>TRBV5-1|TRBJ2-1|.|TRBD2
TGCGCCAGCAGCTCCACCCCGGGACTAGGGGGTGGGGGGTCCTACAATGAGCAGTTCTTC
CASSSTPGLGGGGSYNEQFF
>TRBV27|TRBJ2-7|few|TRBD2
TGTGCCAGCAGTTTAGGGCGGAGAGCGGGGGGCGGTTACGAGCAGTACTTC
CASSLGRRAGGGYEQYF
>TRBV6-6|TRBJ1-5|.|TRBD1
TGTGCCAGCAGTTACTTAGACAGGGGAGATCAGCCCCAGCATTTT
CASSYLDRGDQPQHF
>TRBV6-5|TRBJ2-3|.|.
TGTGCCAGCCTGGCGGGGATCCATTACCAGTATTTT
CASLAGIHYQYF
>TRBV2|TRBJ2-1|.|TRBD2
TGTGCCAGCAGTTTTAGCGGGGGGGCCAGATGGGAGCAGTTCTTC
CASSFSGGARWEQFF
>TRBV12-2|TRBJ2-3|.|.
TGTGCAAGTCGCTTCCGGGAGCTCACAGATACGCAGTATTTT
CASRFRELTDTQYF
>TRBV9|TRBJ1-1|.|.
TGTGCCAGCAGCGGGCAAATTGAAGCTTTCTTT
CASSGQIEAFF
>TRBV6-2/TRBV6-3|TRBJ2-3|.|TRBD2
TGTGCCAGCAGTTCCTATAGGACTAGCGGGGGGACTGGCACAGATACGCAGTATTTT
CASSSYRTSGGTGTDTQYF
>TRBV6-1|TRBJ1-2|.|.
TGTGCCAGCAGTGACGCGGCAGCTAACTATGGCTACACCTTC
CASSDAAANYGYTF
>TRBV6-5|TRBJ1-2|.|.
TGTGCCAGCAGGGCCCCAGGCTATTATGGCTACACCTTC
CASRAPGYYGYTF
>TRBV28|TRBJ1-2|once|.
TGTGCCAGCAGTCTACTTCGTGCGGGGAGTAACGATGGCTACACCTTC
CASSLLRAGSNDGYTF
>TRBV12-5|TRBJ2-3|.|TRBD1
TGTGCTAGTGGTGGGGACAGGGCCCTCGCAGATACGCAGTATTTT
CASGGDRALADTQYF
>TRBV6-5|TRBJ2-3|.|TRBD2
TGTGCCAGCAGTTCTAGACTAGCGGGGGGGGCAGATACGCAGTATTTT
CASSSRLAGGADTQYF
>TRBV10-3|TRBJ2-1|.|TRBD1
TGTGCCATGGGGGGGACAGGGGCCTGGGATGAGCAGTTCTTC
CAMGGTGAWDEQFF
>TRBV7-8|TRBJ2-7|.|.
TGTGCCAGCAGCGCGTTCGCACAGGTAGTCTACGAGCAGTACTTC
CASSAFAQVVYEQYF
>TRBV3-1/TRBV3-2|TRBJ1-1|.|.
TGTGCCAGCAGTCCCTTTCGGTCCACTGAAGCTTTCTTT
CASSPFRSTEAFF
>TRBV3-1/TRBV3-2|TRBJ1-1|.|.
TGTGCCAGCAGCAAACAGTGGGACACTGGGGCTTTCTTT
CASSKQWDTGAFF
>TRBV19|TRBJ2-3|once|.
TGTGCCAAGGCCTCAGGGGCCGACACAGATACGCAGTATTTT
CAKASGADTDTQYF
>TRBV19|TRBJ1-2|.|.
TGTGCCAGTAGTCCTAAGGACAGACCAGACTATGGCTACACCTTC
CASSPKDRPDYGYTF
>TRBV3-1/TRBV3-2|TRBJ1-2|.|TRBD1
TGTGCCAGCAGCCAAGTGTGGACAGGGTACTATGGCTACACCTTC
CASSQVWTGYYGYTF
>TRBV19|TRBJ2-3|.|TRBD1
TGTGCCTGTCACGACAGGGCCCCAGATACGCAGTATTTT
CACHDRAPDTQYF
>TRBV12-5|TRBJ1-2|.|.
TGTGCTAGTGGTTTGCCGGGGATCGGGAGTGTCTTAAACGGCTACACCTTC
CASGLPGIGSVLNGYTF
>TRBV5-6|TRBJ1-2|once|.
TGTGCCAGCAGCTTGTATCCAGGGAACTATGGCTACACCTTC
CASSLYPGNYGYTF
>TRBV6-1|TRBJ1-1|.|.
TGTGCCAGCAGCTTCTTAAACGGTGACACTGAAGCTTTCTTT
CASSFLNGDTEAFF
>TRBV30|TRBJ1-4|.|.
TGTGCCTGGAGTGCAAGGAGTACCAATGAAAAACTGTTTTTT
CAWSARSTNEKLFF
>TRBV7-6|TRBJ2-6|.|.
TGTGCCAGCAGCCTGAGACAGATCTCTGGGGCCAACGTCCTGACTTTC
CASSLRQISGANVLTF
>TRBV9|TRBJ2-5|.|.
TGTGCCAGCAGCGTAGATATAGCCGGGGTGGCCCAGTACTTC
CASSVDIAGVAQYF
>TRBV10-3|TRBJ2-6|once|.
TGTGCCACGCAGCAGGGTGCCGGGGCCAACGTCCTGACTTTC
CATQQGAGANVLTF
>TRBV19|TRBJ2-3|.|.
TGTGCCAGTATTAACAGGGGAGGAAGCACAGATACGCAGTATTTT
CASINRGGSTDTQYF
>TRBV28|TRBJ2-3|.|.
TGTGCCAGCAGTTTCGCTAGGGGGGCAGGGGGAAACCAATCGCATACGCAGTATTTT
CASSFARGAGGNQSHTQYF
>TRBV7-8|TRBJ1-5|.|.
TGTGCCAGCAGCCCAGAACGAAGGGGGAATCAGCCCCAGCATTTT
CASSPERRGNQPQHF
>TRBV19|TRBJ1-6|.|TRBD1
TGTGCCAGTAGTCTGGCGGCCGACAGGGGAAGTTCACCCCTCCACTTT
CASSLAADRGSSPLHF
>TRBV5-1|TRBJ1-4|.|TRBD1
TGCGCCAGCAGCTTGACGGGACAGGGAGGAGAAAAACTGTTTTTT
CASSLTGQGGEKLFF
>TRBV15|TRBJ2-3|.|TRBD2
TGTGCCACCAGCAACCTAGCGGGGGTCCGAACAGATACGCAGTATTTT
CATSNLAGVRTDTQYF
>TRBV7-8|TRBJ2-1|.|.
TGTGCCAGCAGCTTATGGGGGCCCTCCAATGAGCAGTTCTTC
CASSLWGPSNEQFF
>TRBV15|TRBJ1-4|.|.
TGTGCCACCAGCAGAGGAGACTTTAATGAAAAACTGTTTTTT
CATSRGDFNEKLFF
>TRBV23-1|TRBJ2-7|.|TRBD1
TGCGCCAGCAGTCCCCAAGCGGACAGGGTAACTGACGAGCAGTACTTC
CASSPQADRVTDEQYF
>TRBV5-5|TRBJ1-5|few|.
TGTGCCAGCAGCTTGGCCCCCCGGGGGGGTCAGCCCCAGCATTTT
CASSLAPRGGQPQHF
>TRBV7-6|TRBJ1-2|.|.
TGTGCCAGCAGCTCAATGGGAGGGGGGGTGCGTGGCTACACCTTC
CASSSMGGGVRGYTF
>TRBV12-3/TRBV12-4|TRBJ1-1|.|.
TGTGCCAGCAGTTTAGGGTTAACCGGTGAAGCTTTCTTT
CASSLGLTGEAFF
>TRBV20-1|TRBJ2-3|.|TRBD2
TGCAGTGCTAGTAGGGGACTATCCACAGATACGCAGTATTTT
CSASRGLSTDTQYF
>TRBV19|TRBJ2-7|.|.
TGTGCCACTCAAACCACTAGCTCCAGCTCCTACGAGCAGTACTTC
CATQTTSSSSYEQYF
>TRBV14|TRBJ2-7|.|.
TGTGCCAGCAGTTCTCGAGGGCAGGAGGCCTACGAGCAGTACTTC
CASSSRGQEAYEQYF
>TRBV10-3|TRBJ1-1|.|TRBD1
TGTGCCATCAGGGAGGACAGGGGAGAGAGCACTGAAGCTTTCTTT
CAIREDRGESTEAFF
>TRBV4-2|TRBJ2-7|.|TRBD1
TGTGCCAGCAGCCTAGCTATGAGGACAGGCAAATACGAGCAGTACTTC
CASSLAMRTGKYEQYF